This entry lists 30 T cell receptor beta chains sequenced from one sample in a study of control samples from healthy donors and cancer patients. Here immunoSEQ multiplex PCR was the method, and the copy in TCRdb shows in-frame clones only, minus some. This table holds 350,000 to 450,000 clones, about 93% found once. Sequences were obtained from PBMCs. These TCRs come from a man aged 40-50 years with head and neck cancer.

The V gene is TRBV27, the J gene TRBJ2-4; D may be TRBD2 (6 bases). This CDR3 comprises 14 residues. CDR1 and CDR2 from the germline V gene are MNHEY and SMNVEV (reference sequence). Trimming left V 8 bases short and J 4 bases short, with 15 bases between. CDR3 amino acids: CASGGSRQKNIQYF. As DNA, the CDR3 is TGTGCCAGCGGGGGGAGTCGACAGAAAAACATTCAGTACTTC.

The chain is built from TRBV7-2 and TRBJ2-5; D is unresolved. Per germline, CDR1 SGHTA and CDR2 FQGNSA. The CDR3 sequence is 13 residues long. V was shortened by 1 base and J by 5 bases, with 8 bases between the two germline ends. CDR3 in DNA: TGTGCCAGCAGCTTAGGCCAGAAGGAGACCCAGTACTTC. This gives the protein CASSLGQKETQYF.

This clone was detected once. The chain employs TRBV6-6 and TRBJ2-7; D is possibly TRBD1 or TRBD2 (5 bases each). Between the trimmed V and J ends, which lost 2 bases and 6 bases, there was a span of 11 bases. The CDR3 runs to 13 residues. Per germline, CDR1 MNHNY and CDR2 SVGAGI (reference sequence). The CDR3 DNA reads TGTGCCAGCAGTTACGGCCGAGGGGTCGAGCAGTACTTC. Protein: CASSYGRGVEQYF.

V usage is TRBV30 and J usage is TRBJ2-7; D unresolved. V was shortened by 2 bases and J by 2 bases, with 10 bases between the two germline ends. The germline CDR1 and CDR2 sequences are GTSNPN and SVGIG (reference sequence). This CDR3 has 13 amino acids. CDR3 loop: CAWSPDFTYEQYF. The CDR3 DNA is TGTGCCTGGAGTCCTGACTTCACCTACGAGCAGTACTTC.

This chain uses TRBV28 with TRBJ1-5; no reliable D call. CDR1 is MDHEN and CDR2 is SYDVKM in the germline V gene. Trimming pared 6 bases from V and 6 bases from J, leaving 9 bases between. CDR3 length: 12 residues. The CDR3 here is CASRASAQPQHF. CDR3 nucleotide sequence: TGTGCCAGCAGGGCTTCAGCTCAGCCCCAGCATTTT. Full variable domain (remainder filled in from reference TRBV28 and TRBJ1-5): DVKVTQSSRYLVKRTGEKVFLECVQDMDHENMFWYRQDPGLGLRLIYFSYDVKMKEKGDIPEGYSVSREKKERFSLILESASTNQTSMYLCASRASAQPQHFGDGTRLSIL.

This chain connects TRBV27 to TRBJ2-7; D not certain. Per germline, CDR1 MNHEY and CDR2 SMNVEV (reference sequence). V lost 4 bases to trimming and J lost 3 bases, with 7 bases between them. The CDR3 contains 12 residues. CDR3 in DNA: TGTGCCAGCAGTTCCCTTAACTACGAGCAGTACTTC. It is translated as CASSSLNYEQYF.

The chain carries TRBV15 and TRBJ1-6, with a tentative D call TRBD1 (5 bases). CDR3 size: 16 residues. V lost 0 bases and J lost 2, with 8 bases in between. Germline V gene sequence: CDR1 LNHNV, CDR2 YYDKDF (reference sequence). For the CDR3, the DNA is TGTGCCACCAGCAGAGACAGGGTAACCTATAATTCACCCCTCCACTTT. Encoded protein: CATSRDRVTYNSPLHF.

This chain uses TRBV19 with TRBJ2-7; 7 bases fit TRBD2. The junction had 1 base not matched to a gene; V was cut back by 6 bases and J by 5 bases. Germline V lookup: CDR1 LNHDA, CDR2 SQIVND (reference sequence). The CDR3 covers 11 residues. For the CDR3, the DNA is TGTGCCAGTAGCCGGGAGGACGAGCAGTACTTC. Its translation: CASSREDEQYF. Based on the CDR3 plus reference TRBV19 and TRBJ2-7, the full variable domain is DGGITQSPKYLFRKEGQNVTLSCEQNLNHDAMYWYRQDPGQGLRLIYYSQIVNDFQKGDIAEGYSVSREKKESFPLTVTSAQKNPTAFYLCASSREDEQYFGPGTRLTVT.

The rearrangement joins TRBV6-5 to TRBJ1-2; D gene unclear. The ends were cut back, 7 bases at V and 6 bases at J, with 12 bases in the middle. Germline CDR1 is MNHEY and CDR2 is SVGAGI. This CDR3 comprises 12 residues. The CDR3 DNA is TGTGCCAGCACCTGGTCTTCGGATGGCTACACCTTC. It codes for CASTWSSDGYTF.

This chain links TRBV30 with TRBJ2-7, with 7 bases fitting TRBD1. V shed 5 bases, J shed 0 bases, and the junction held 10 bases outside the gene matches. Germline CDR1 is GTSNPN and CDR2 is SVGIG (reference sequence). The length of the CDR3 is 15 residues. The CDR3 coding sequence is TGTGCCTGGCGTCAGACAGGGAGAAGCTCCTACGAGCAGTACTTC. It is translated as CAWRQTGRSSYEQYF.

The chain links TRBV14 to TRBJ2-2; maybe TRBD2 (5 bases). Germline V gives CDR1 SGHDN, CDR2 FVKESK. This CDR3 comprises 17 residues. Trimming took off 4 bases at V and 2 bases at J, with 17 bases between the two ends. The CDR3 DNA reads TGTGCCAGCAGCCTAAGCGGTAAACTACTCAACACCGGGGAGCTGTTTTTT. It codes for CASSLSGKLLNTGELFF.

The DNA for the CDR3 is TGTGCCAGCAGTTCGAACAGGTACAATTCACCCCTCCACTTT. This encodes CASSSNRYNSPLHF. The rearrangement links TRBV28 to TRBJ1-6; a possible D gene is TRBD1 (5 bases). With 4 bases removed from V and 7 bases from J, the gap between germline ends came to 11 bases. This CDR3 spans 14 amino acids. The germline CDR1 and CDR2 sequences are MDHEN and SYDVKM.

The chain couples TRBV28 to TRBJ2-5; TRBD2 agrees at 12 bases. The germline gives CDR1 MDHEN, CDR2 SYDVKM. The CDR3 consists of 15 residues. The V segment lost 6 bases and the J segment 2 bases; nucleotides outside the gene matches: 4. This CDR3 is CASSWTSGVQETQYF. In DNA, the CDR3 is TGTGCCAGCAGCTGGACTAGCGGGGTACAAGAGACCCAGTACTTC.

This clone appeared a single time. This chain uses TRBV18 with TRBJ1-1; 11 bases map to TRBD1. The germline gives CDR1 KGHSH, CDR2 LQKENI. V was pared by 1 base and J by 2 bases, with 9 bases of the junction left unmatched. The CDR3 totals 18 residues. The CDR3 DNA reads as TGTGCCAGCTCACCACGTCAATCAGGACAGGGGGCTAACACTGAAGCTTTCTTT. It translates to CASSPRQSGQGANTEAFF.

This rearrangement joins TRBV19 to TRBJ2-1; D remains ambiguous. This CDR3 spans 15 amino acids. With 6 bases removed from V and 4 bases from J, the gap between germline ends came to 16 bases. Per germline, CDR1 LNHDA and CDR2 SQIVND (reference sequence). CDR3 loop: CASRQSAVRYNEQFF. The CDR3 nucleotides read TGTGCCAGTAGGCAAAGTGCAGTACGTTACAATGAGCAGTTCTTC.

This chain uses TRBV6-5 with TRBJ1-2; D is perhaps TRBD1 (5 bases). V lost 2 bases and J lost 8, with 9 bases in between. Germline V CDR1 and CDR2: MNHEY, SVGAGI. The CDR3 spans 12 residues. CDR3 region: CASSYREGGYTF. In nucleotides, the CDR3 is TGTGCCAGCAGTTACCGGGAGGGGGGCTACACCTTC.

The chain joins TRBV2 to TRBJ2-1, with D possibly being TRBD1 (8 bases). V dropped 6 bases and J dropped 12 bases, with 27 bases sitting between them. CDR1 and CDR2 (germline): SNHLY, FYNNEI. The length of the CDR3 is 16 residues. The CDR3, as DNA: TGTGCCAGCAGCCAGGGACAGGCGGTGGGAGGGGCTGCGCAGTTCTTC. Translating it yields CASSQGQAVGGAAQFF.

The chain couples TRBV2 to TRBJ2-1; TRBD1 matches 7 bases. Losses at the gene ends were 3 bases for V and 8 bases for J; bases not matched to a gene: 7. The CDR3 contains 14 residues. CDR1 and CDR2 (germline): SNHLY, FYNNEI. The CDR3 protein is CASSDFDRVHEQFF. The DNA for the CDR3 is TGTGCCAGCAGTGATTTTGACAGGGTCCATGAGCAGTTCTTC. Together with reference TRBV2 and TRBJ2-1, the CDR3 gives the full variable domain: EPEVTQTPSHQVTQMGQEVILRCVPISNHLYFYWYRQILGQKVEFLVSFYNNEISEKSEIFDDQFSVERPDGSNFTLKIRSTKLEDSAMYFCASSDFDRVHEQFFGPGTRLTVL.

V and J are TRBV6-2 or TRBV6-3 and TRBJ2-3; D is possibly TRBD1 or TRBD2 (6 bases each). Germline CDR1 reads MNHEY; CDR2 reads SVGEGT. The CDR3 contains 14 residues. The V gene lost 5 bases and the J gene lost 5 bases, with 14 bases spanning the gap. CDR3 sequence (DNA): TGTGCCAGCAGTACTCGGGGGCGTAGAGATACGCAGTATTTT. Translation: CASSTRGRRDTQYF.

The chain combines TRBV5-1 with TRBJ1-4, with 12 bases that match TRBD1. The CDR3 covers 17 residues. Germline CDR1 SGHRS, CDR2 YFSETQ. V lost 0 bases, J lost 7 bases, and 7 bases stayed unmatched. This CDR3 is CASSLGGQGAKGEKLFF. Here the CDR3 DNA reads TGCGCCAGCAGCTTGGGGGGACAGGGGGCGAAAGGTGAAAAACTGTTTTTT.

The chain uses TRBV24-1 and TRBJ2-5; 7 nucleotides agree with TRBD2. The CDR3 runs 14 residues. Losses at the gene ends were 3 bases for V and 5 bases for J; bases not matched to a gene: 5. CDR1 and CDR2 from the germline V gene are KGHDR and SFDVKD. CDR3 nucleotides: TGTGCCACCAGTGATAATGGGGGGGAGGAGACCCAGTACTTC. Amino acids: CATSDNGGEETQYF.

This chain's CDR3 is CASSSDPLDYGYTF. The DNA for the CDR3 is TGTGCCAGCAGCTCAGATCCGTTGGACTATGGCTACACCTTC. This chain uses TRBV7-3 with TRBJ1-2; D not certain. Per germline, CDR1 SGHTA and CDR2 FQGTGA. The length of the CDR3 is 14 residues. Between the trimmed V and J ends, which lost 4 bases and 3 bases, there was a span of 12 bases.

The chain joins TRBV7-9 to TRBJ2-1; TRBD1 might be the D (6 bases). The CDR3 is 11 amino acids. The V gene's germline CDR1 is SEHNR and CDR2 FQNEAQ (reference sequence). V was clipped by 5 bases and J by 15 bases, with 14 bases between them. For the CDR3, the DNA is TGTGCCAGCAGCCTACAGGGCCGAGGGTTCTTC. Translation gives CASSLQGRGFF.

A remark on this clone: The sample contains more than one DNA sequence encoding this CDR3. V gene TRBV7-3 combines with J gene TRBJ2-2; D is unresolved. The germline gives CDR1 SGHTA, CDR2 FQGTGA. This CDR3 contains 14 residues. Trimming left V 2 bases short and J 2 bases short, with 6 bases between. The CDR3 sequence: CASSLLGNTGELFF. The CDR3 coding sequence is TGTGCCAGCAGCTTATTAGGAAACACCGGGGAGCTGTTTTTT.

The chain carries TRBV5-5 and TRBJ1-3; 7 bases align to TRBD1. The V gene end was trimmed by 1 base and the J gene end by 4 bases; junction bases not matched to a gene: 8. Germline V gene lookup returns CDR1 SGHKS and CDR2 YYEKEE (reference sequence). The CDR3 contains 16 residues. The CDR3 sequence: CASSLYGTGEGNTIYF. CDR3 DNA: TGTGCCAGCAGCTTGTACGGTACAGGGGAAGGAAACACCATATATTTT.

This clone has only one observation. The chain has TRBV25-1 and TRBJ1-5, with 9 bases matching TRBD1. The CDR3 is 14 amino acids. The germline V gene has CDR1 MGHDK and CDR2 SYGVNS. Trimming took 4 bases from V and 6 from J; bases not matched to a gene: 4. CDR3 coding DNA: TGTGCCAGCAGTGCACAGGGGGCGGGTCAGCCCCAGCATTTT. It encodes CASSAQGAGQPQHF.

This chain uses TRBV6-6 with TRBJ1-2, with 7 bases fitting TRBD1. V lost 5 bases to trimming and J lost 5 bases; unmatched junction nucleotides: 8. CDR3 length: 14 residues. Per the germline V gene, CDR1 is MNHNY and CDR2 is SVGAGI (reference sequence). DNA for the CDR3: TGTGCCAGCAGTCCTACACAGGGGTATTATGGCTACACCTTC. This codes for CASSPTQGYYGYTF.

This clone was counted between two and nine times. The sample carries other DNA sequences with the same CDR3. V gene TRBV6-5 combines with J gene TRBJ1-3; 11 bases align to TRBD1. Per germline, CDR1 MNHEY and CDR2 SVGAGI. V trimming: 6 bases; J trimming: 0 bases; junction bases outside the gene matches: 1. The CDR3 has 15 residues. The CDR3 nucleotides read TGTGCCAGCAGGGGGACAGGGGGCTCTGGAAACACCATATATTTT. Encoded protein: CASRGTGGSGNTIYF.

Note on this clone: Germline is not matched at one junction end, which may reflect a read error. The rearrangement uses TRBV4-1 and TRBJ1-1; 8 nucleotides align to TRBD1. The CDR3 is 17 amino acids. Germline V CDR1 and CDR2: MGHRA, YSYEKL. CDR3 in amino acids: CASSQPTNRDRNAEAFF. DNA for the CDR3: TGCGCCAGCAGCCAACCGACGAACCGGGACAGGAACGCTGAAGCTTTCTTT.

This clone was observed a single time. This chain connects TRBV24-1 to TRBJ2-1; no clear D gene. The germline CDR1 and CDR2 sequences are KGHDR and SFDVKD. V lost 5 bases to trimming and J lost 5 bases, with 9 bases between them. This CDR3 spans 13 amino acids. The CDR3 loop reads CATSAHKNNEQFF. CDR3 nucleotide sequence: TGTGCCACCAGTGCTCACAAAAACAATGAGCAGTTCTTC.